Below, 20 T cell receptor beta chains from the same sample are listed, as sequenced in a study of monozygotic twins with inflammatory bowel disease (dated by TCRdb to 2018 to 2020). Receptors were amplified or captured by 5' RACE. These reads were obtained on an Illumina HiSeq 2500. Once TCRdb had reprocessed the reads, it stored one entry per CDR3 protein sequence and supplied no DNA. The sample table on file contains a few hundred thousand distinct CDR3 sequences. The top ten clones comprise 2% to 3% of the sample. The source material was blood. The receptors derive from a human donor with ulcerative colitis or Crohn's disease, or a healthy co-twin of an affected twin (not recorded which).

The chain is built from TRBV4-1 and TRBJ2-2; the D call from TCRdb, TRBD2, cannot be confirmed without DNA. The CDR3 covers 15 residues. Germline V gene data show CDR1 as MGHRA and CDR2 as YSYEKL. The CDR3 spells CASSQEKLATGELFF.

The J gene is TRBJ2-1, the V gene TRBV7-2; the D call of TRBD1 rests on TCRdb alone, since no DNA is present to check it. Germline V gives CDR1 SGHTA, CDR2 FQGNSA. This CDR3 comprises 12 residues. The CDR3 region is CASSLQGYEQFF.

This rearrangement joins TRBV4-1 to TRBJ2-3; TCRdb's D call, TRBD1, is unchecked because there is no DNA. The CDR3 loop spans 17 amino acids. The V gene's germline CDR1 is MGHRA and CDR2 YSYEKL. The CDR3 sequence is CASSQDGAGGVKDTQYF.

The rearrangement uses TRBV4-2 and TRBJ1-4; TCRdb returns TRBD1, unconfirmable since there is no DNA. Germline lookup yields CDR1 LGHNA and CDR2 YNFKEQ. CDR3 length: 15 amino acids. CDR3 amino acids: CASSQVSGGHEKLFF.

V and J are TRBV5-1 and TRBJ1-5. The CDR3 is 15 residues long. In germline, CDR1 is SGHRS, CDR2 YFSETQ. CDR3 in amino acids: CASSLSGDSNQPQHF.

The CDR3 sequence is CAISERGDYGYTF. The J gene is TRBJ1-2, the V gene TRBV10-3; TCRdb outputs TRBD1, but without DNA this stays unchecked. The CDR3 sequence is 13 residues long. Germline CDR1 reads ENHRY; CDR2 reads SYGVKD.

The chain links TRBV2 to TRBJ1-1; TCRdb proposes TRBD1, but this gene call is untestable without DNA. CDR3 length: 15 residues. Germline V CDR1 and CDR2: SNHLY, FYNNEI. Here the CDR3 reads CASSDPGQVDTEAFF. The full variable domain, in which reference TRBV2 and TRBJ1-1 provide the parts outside the CDR3, is EPEVTQTPSHQVTQMGQEVILRCVPISNHLYFYWYRQILGQKVEFLVSFYNNEISEKSEIFDDQFSVERPDGSNFTLKIRSTKLEDSAMYFCASSDPGQVDTEAFFGQGTRLTVV.

The J gene is TRBJ1-4, the V gene TRBV7-2; no DNA is available, so the TRBD1 call from TCRdb remains unchecked. Germline-derived CDR1 and CDR2 are SGHTA and FQGNSA. This CDR3 has 14 amino acids. The CDR3 spells CASSLATGLGKLFF.

This sequence joins TRBV5-1 and TRBJ1-2; TCRdb outputs TRBD1, but without DNA this stays unchecked. The CDR3 runs 14 residues. Per germline, CDR1 SGHRS and CDR2 YFSETQ. The CDR3 spells CASSSTGGHYGYTF.

The chain employs TRBV20-1 and TRBJ1-1. The CDR3 is made up of 15 amino acids. The germline V gene encodes CDR1 DFQATT and CDR2 SNEGSKA (reference sequence). This CDR3 is CSAPSSMDGNTEAFF.

J is TRBJ1-4 and V is TRBV29-1; TCRdb proposes TRBD1, but this gene call is untestable without DNA. This CDR3 contains 14 residues. Germline assignment: CDR1 SQVTM and CDR2 ANQGSEA. The CDR3 region is CSVLGAASNEKLFF.

The V call is TRBV7-8, the J call TRBJ1-6; absent DNA, TCRdb's TRBD1 call cannot be checked. The CDR3 length is 15 residues. Germline-derived CDR1 and CDR2 are SGHVS and FQNEAQ. This chain's CDR3 is CASSPRDRDNSPLHF.

The chain employs TRBV29-1 and TRBJ1-1; the TCRdb D gene call, TRBD1, has no DNA to confirm it. The germline V gene has CDR1 SQVTM and CDR2 ANQGSEA. This CDR3 region has 16 residues. Here the CDR3 reads CSVGGMAQRMNTEAFF.

The chain joins TRBV20-1 to TRBJ2-1. From germline, CDR1 is DFQATT and CDR2 SNEGSKA (reference sequence). This CDR3 has 14 amino acids. CDR3 amino acids: CSASPRLRFNEQFF.

V and J are TRBV20-1 and TRBJ2-7. Per the germline V gene, CDR1 is DFQATT and CDR2 is SNEGSKA (reference sequence). This CDR3 contains 13 residues. The CDR3 sequence is CSARVSSSYEQYF.

Here the CDR3 reads CTSSEMVQTVATNEKLFF. The chain joins TRBV6-1 to TRBJ1-4. The CDR3 consists of 18 residues. The germline V gene encodes CDR1 MNHNS and CDR2 SASEGT.

The J gene is TRBJ2-1, the V gene TRBV9; TCRdb selects TRBD2, and the lack of DNA leaves this call unchecked. Germline CDR1 is SGDLS and CDR2 is YYNGEE. The CDR3 is 17 residues long. CDR3: CASSVALAGWTRDEQFF.

This chain uses TRBV5-1 with TRBJ2-7. Germline lookup yields CDR1 SGHRS and CDR2 YFSETQ. This CDR3 is built from 11 residues. The CDR3 sequence is CASSSPFEQYF.

J is TRBJ2-7 and V is TRBV5-5. Germline values: CDR1 SGHKS, CDR2 YYEKEE (reference sequence). The CDR3 runs to 15 residues. CDR3 sequence: CASSLWAGSSYEQYF.

The rearrangement links TRBV13 to TRBJ1-2. CDR1 is PRHDT and CDR2 is FYEKMQ in the germline V gene (reference sequence). This CDR3 contains 13 residues. Here the CDR3 reads CASSLTAFHGYTF.